These T cell receptor beta chains were read from a single sample in a study of T cell repertoires in ileal Crohn's disease. Here immunoSEQ multiplex PCR was the method, and the copy in TCRdb shows in-frame clones only, minus some. Of around 2,100 clones in the sample, around 90% were seen once. Sequencing input: ileal tissue. The receptor set was obtained from an adult with Crohn's disease. The CDR3 runs from the conserved cysteine through the conserved F or W. Fields, in order: D gene, J gene, clone size, V gene, CDR3 protein, CDR3 DNA. D genes are given only for firm matches. Clone size appears in some rows only: once, few, many, or a class for an expanded clone.

-,TRBJ1-2,-,TRBV5-8,CASISAYYGYTF,TGTGCCAGCATTAGTGCCTACTATGGCTACACCTTC
-,TRBJ2-1,-,TRBV6-1,CASIDSPSSYNEQFF,TGTGCCAGCATTGATAGCCCCTCGTCCTACAATGAGCAGTTCTTC
-,TRBJ1-4,-,TRBV30,CAFTTEVNEKLFF,TGTGCCTTCACGACAGAAGTAAATGAAAAACTGTTTTTT
-,TRBJ1-2,once,TRBV25-1,CASMGRRLGGYTF,TGTGCCAGCATGGGCAGGAGGTTGGGCGGCTACACCTTC
-,TRBJ2-3,-,TRBV4-1,CASSQDGGEAVYTDTQYF,TGCGCCAGCAGCCAAGATGGCGGTGAGGCGGTTTACACAGATACGCAGTATTTT
-,TRBJ2-7,-,TRBV11-2,CASSLTATYEQYF,TGTGCCAGCAGCTTGACAGCGACCTACGAGCAGTACTTC
-,TRBJ2-1,-,TRBV30,CAGTTLGAGNEQFF,TGTGCCGGAACAACTTTGGGGGCAGGGAATGAGCAGTTCTTC
-,TRBJ2-5,-,TRBV11-1,CASTSATGETQYF,TGTGCCAGCACCTCCGCTACGGGAGAGACCCAGTACTTC
-,TRBJ2-2,-,TRBV13,CASSPRQSGELFF,TGTGCCAGCAGCCCCCGTCAATCCGGGGAGCTGTTTTTT
TRBD1,TRBJ1-2,-,TRBV9,CASSAQGWGYTF,TGTGCCAGCAGCGCACAGGGGTGGGGCTACACCTTC
TRBD1,TRBJ1-1,-,TRBV5-1,CASSLTGDAEAFF,TGCGCCAGCAGCTTGACAGGGGACGCTGAAGCTTTCTTT
TRBD2,TRBJ2-1,once,TRBV4-1,CASSQERGLAAYNEQFF,TGCGCCAGCAGCCAAGAGAGGGGACTAGCGGCCTACAATGAGCAGTTCTTC
-,TRBJ2-1,-,TRBV27,CASSLSGSSGRGEQFF,TGTGCCAGCAGTTTATCGGGGTCCTCCGGGCGCGGAGAGCAGTTCTTC
-,TRBJ2-7,-,TRBV29-1,CSVGRGVDEQYF,TGCAGCGTTGGGAGGGGTGTCGACGAGCAGTACTTC
TRBD1,TRBJ1-3,few,TRBV19,CASSPPYDRVGNTIYF,TGTGCCAGTAGTCCCCCTTACGACAGGGTTGGAAACACCATATATTTT
-,TRBJ2-3,-,TRBV7-2,CASSGDRGDTQYF,TGTGCCAGCAGCGGGGACCGAGGAGATACGCAGTATTTT
TRBD1,TRBJ1-5,-,TRBV19,CASSIIQQGARQPQHF,TGTGCCAGTAGTATCATTCAGCAGGGGGCTCGTCAGCCCCAGCATTTT